The clone carrying this T cell receptor (beta chain) was counted at least ten times. TCRdb re-analysed the 5' RACE reads in MiXCR, keeping a single row per CDR3 protein. The table shows some 52,000 distinct CDR3 sequences, with roughly 7.4% occurring only once. The sample originates from a study of CD8 T cells in ankylosing spondylitis. The CDR3 sequence is 15 residues long. V lost 4 bases and J lost 0, with 10 bases in between. The sequenced sample consisted of blood, either unsorted or a sorted T cell fraction (not recorded which). This chain links TRBV12-3 or TRBV12-4 with TRBJ1-5, with D perhaps matching TRBD1 (6 bases). This clonotype originated in a female donor with ankylosing spondylitis or in good health (not recorded which). CDR3 in amino acids: CASSSAGASNQPQHF. DNA for the CDR3: TGTGCCAGCAGTTCGGCGGGGGCTAGCAATCAGCCCCAGCATTTT.